A selection of T cell receptor beta chains follows, all from one sample in a study of CD8+ T cells in alopecia areata. Some clones are missing from TCRdb's copy, which holds only in-frame ones; the method was immunoSEQ multiplex PCR. The data contain 150,000 or so clones, approximately 50% of them seen just once; the ten biggest clones take up approximately 6.6%. Source material: CD4+ T cells sorted from blood. The receptors stem from a human donor with alopecia areata. Each CDR3 is given with its conserved first and last residue. Each record gives: CDR3 length, V gene, D gene, clone size, J gene, CDR3 protein, CDR3 DNA. A D gene is named only where the DNA matches it firmly. Size values are once, few and many counts, or a class for expanded clones, and some rows have none.

CDR3 length: 13
V gene: TRBV6-5
D gene: TRBD2
clone size: -
J gene: TRBJ2-7
CDR3 protein: CASSKGLAGPLYF
CDR3 DNA: TGTGCCAGCAGCAAGGGACTAGCGGGACCGTTGTACTTC

CDR3 length: 11
V gene: TRBV29-1
D gene: -
clone size: -
J gene: TRBJ2-7
CDR3 protein: CSSRDAYEQYF
CDR3 DNA: TGCAGCTCCAGAGATGCCTACGAGCAGTACTTC

CDR3 length: 15
V gene: TRBV7-2
D gene: -
clone size: -
J gene: TRBJ2-6
CDR3 protein: CASSLVGSGANVLTF
CDR3 DNA: TGTGCCAGCAGCTTAGTGGGTTCTGGGGCCAACGTCCTGACTTTC

CDR3 length: 13
V gene: TRBV6-5
D gene: -
clone size: -
J gene: TRBJ1-1
CDR3 protein: CASSLRGHTEAFF
CDR3 DNA: TGTGCCAGCAGTCTTCGTGGTCACACTGAAGCTTTCTTT

CDR3 length: 13
V gene: TRBV10-3
D gene: -
clone size: few
J gene: TRBJ2-5
CDR3 protein: CAISRGKGETQYF
CDR3 DNA: TGTGCCATCAGCCGGGGCAAAGGAGAGACCCAGTACTTC

CDR3 length: 14
V gene: TRBV29-1
D gene: -
clone size: few
J gene: TRBJ2-4
CDR3 protein: CSVEGRDPMNIQYF
CDR3 DNA: TGCAGCGTTGAGGGTCGGGACCCTATGAACATTCAGTACTTC

CDR3 length: 15
V gene: TRBV5-1
D gene: TRBD2
clone size: -
J gene: TRBJ2-2
CDR3 protein: CASSLVTSGPGELFF
CDR3 DNA: TGCGCCAGCAGCTTGGTCACTAGCGGGCCCGGGGAGCTGTTTTTT

CDR3 length: 14
V gene: TRBV11-2
D gene: -
clone size: -
J gene: TRBJ1-1
CDR3 protein: CASSSGWSFTEAFF
CDR3 DNA: TGTGCCAGCAGCTCGGGCTGGTCCTTTACTGAAGCTTTCTTT

CDR3 length: 15
V gene: TRBV27
D gene: TRBD1
clone size: -
J gene: TRBJ1-5
CDR3 protein: CASSAPQGAIQPQHF
CDR3 DNA: TGTGCCAGCAGTGCCCCACAGGGGGCCATCCAGCCCCAGCATTTT

CDR3 length: 16
V gene: TRBV27
D gene: -
clone size: once
J gene: TRBJ2-1
CDR3 protein: CASSDFDRTPYNEQFF
CDR3 DNA: TGTGCCAGCAGTGATTTCGACAGGACCCCCTACAATGAGCAGTTCTTC

CDR3 length: 17
V gene: TRBV4-1
D gene: TRBD2
clone size: -
J gene: TRBJ2-4
CDR3 protein: CASSPLVVAGAGNIQYF
CDR3 DNA: TGCGCCAGCAGCCCCCTCGTGGTAGCGGGGGCAGGCAACATTCAGTACTTC

CDR3 length: 14
V gene: TRBV28
D gene: -
clone size: -
J gene: TRBJ2-4
CDR3 protein: CASSPFRDENIQYF
CDR3 DNA: TGTGCCAGCAGTCCGTTTCGGGACGAAAACATTCAGTACTTC

CDR3 length: 19
V gene: TRBV28
D gene: TRBD2
clone size: -
J gene: TRBJ2-5
CDR3 protein: CASSLRPPGLAASLETQYF
CDR3 DNA: TGTGCCAGCAGTTTGCGACCCCCTGGACTAGCGGCAAGTCTGGAGACCCAGTACTTC